This T cell receptor (beta chain) came from a study of human T cells and chemical hapten exposure (dated by TCRdb to about 2021). Regarding the complete study: For sensitization, 2% DPC in acetone was applied to a 2 cm by 2 cm area of upper inner arm skin. Throughout the study period of around 24 weeks, patients also received therapeutic DPC doses to the scalp every week. Patch tests used Finn chambers with 0.01% DPC on the upper back, scored after 6 days by International Contact Dermatitis Research Group standards. Alopecia areata with under or over 50% scalp involvement, alopecia totalis and alopecia universalis were represented in the patient cohort, which was mostly female. Libraries were pooled for sequencing, and variation in per-sample TCR yields was attributed mainly to small differences in library volumes within the pool. This study followed changes in the peripheral blood TCR repertoire in vivo during primary and secondary sensitization of alopecia patients to the hapten diphenylcyclopropenone (DPC). Blood samples were taken from patients before sensitization (week 0) and at 2, 6 and about 24 weeks after DPC sensitization. Under 30 alopecia patients gave blood for TCR sequencing at one to four time points (pre-sensitization, 2, 6 and 24 weeks).

Sequences MNHNY (CDR1) and SVGAGI (CDR2) are obtained from the germline V gene (reference sequence). The cysteine opens and the phenylalanine closes a CDR3 of 16 amino acids. The kept DNA is CDR3 alone, 48 bases in frame from the first base. Trimming takes 6 bases from V and 2 bases from J, and the germline ends sit 16 bases apart. To prepare the library, RACE was applied. These reads were obtained on a NextSeq 500. Library preparation attached unique molecular identifiers to individual cDNA molecules for quantitative, reproducible TCR counting. From each blood RNA sample, both TCR alpha and TCR beta chains were sequenced. The published analysis was carried out like this. A median of about 100,000 TCRs per sample was observed, with a range of about 23,224 to 690,600. V, J and CDR3 annotation of the TCR reads was carried out using the Decombinator software suite. Every sample was subsampled to the same number of TCRs (28,000) for the PS versus PT1 abundance plots. TCRs were defined as expanded if absent before sensitization and observed at least eight times at the 2-week time point. Starting from the raw public reads, TCRdb applied fastp trimming at Q25, assembled clones with MiXCR and retained in-frame beta chains. CDR3 protein sequences are deduplicated, and each keeps its most common genes and DNA. The authors' filters were not applied to this entry. This sample has some 350,000 distinct CDR3 sequences in its table, and more than 5% of those were observed once. Of the sample, more than 5.5% falls within the top ten clones.

This clonotype has a handful of counts. Its specific antigen is unknown. Per-base quality was not reported, and no clone a single base away is much larger than it. Overall results and qualifications from the work: Significantly more large CDR3 similarity clusters were formed by expanded TCRs than by pre-sensitization or healthy control sets, consistent with antigen-driven responses. Patch test score correlated positively with the number of PT1 expanded TCRs, reaching significance at thresholds 8, 16 and 32 but not at 4. Repeated subsampling changed both the strength of the expansion versus patch-test correlation and the threshold at which the correlation became significant. All patients had alopecia, a presumed autoimmune disease, so their immune response might differ from that of healthy individuals. No change with DPC sensitization was found in the number of TCRs above 1 in 1000 frequency, and no evidence of global repertoire structure alterations was found.

The sample's time point label is to be understood as: patch test 2, 6 weeks after DPC sensitization. What this sample's treatment or condition label stands for: therapeutic diphenylcyclopropenone sensitization with weekly scalp DPC. At each patch-test visit, blood was drawn before the patch test was applied. Eligible patients were aged 18 to 70, diagnosed with alopecia, deemed suitable for DPC therapy, and excluded if pregnant. Total RNA was extracted from unfractionated whole blood collected in Tempus Blood RNA tubes. Here the sequenced sample was whole blood, taken in connection with sensitization to the hapten diphenylcyclopropenone (DPC). The origin of this receptor is a woman aged 18-30 years with alopecia areata. Some clones in this sample may be carry-over from other donors' samples. The chain is assembled from TRBV6-6 and TRBJ1-4, with TRBD1 tentatively as D gene (6 bases match). The CDR3 region reads CASSFIPGETNEKLFF. Here is the DNA: TGTGCCAGCAGCTTCATCCCAGGGGAGACTAATGAAAAACTGTTTTTT.